This TCR beta chain stems from a study of T-cell reconstitution after alpha-beta-depleted transplantation in children. Study findings and constraints: Surviving recipient T cells and thymic progenitors accounted for the high day-60 TCRbeta diversity observed in some patients.

Regarding this clonotype: Its antigen is as yet unknown.

Construction of the TCRbeta library involved unique molecular identifiers. Each CDR3 protein gets one entry after TCRdb re-called the PCR reads with MiXCR. This sample yields approximately 400,000 distinct CDR3 sequences, of which around 16% are seen a single time; 25% to 30% belongs to the top ten. The germline CDR1 and CDR2 sequences are SGHRS and YFSETQ. The CDR3 loop spans 16 amino acids. The J segment lost 5 bases and the V segment lost 0 bases, leaving 11 bases of the junction unmatched. The sequences come from PBMCs, mostly from graft donor cells, collected 360 days after TCRalphabeta/CD19-depleted stem cell transplant. The genes are TRBV5-1 and TRBJ2-7; TRBD2 matches at 7 bases. This sequence originates from a boy in the first two years of life who had a stem cell transplant for Wiskott-Aldrich syndrome, so the T cells may come from the graft donor. The CDR3 DNA is TGCGCCAGCAGCTTGGCCAGTTTCTACAGCGGGGACGAGCAGTACTTC. It is translated as CASSLASFYSGDEQYF.